This TCR beta chain was captured by sequencing in a study of early T cells in non-severe SARS-CoV-2 infection. Many counts were recorded for this clonotype. TCRdb re-called the 5' RACE reads with MiXCR, one entry per CDR3 protein. The sample consists of approximately 23,000 distinct CDR3 sequences, roughly 4% of them appearing once. The CDR3 has 15 amino acids. The V gene's germline CDR1 is SGHVS and CDR2 FNYEAQ. J was trimmed by 7 bases and V by 1 base; bases with no gene match: 3. This sequence joins TRBV7-6 and TRBJ1-6; 8 nucleotides line up with TRBD1. The receptor's source is an adult who was a healthcare worker with PCR-confirmed SARS-CoV-2 infection or an uninfected control (not recorded which). Sequenced material: whole blood. Here the CDR3 DNA reads TGTGCCAGCAGCTTAGAGGACAGGGCCAATTCACCCCTCCACTTT. It yields the protein CASSLEDRANSPLHF.